This T cell receptor (beta chain) is from a study of cytomegalovirus exposure and HLA in healthy donors. Notes on the study in general: The study designated 164 TCR beta chains cytomegalovirus-associated.

On this clone: The antigen is not known.

60 Vbeta and 13 Jbeta primers were used in PCR. Sequencing was performed with immunoSEQ multiplex PCR; in TCRdb, only in-frame clones are kept and a portion is missing. The profile shows fewer than 150,000 clones, roughly three quarters of them singletons. Sequencing was carried out using PBMCs. This receptor was taken from a man under 40 in good health and CMV-seronegative.

CDR3 protein: CASSSRTGQGRAFF. CDR3 DNA sequence: TGTGCCAGCAGCTCGCGGACAGGGCAGGGTCGGGCTTTCTTT. J is TRBJ1-1 and V is TRBV5-6; TRBD1 agrees at 8 bases. V trimming: 3 bases; J trimming: 11 bases; junction bases outside the gene matches: 12. Germline V lookup: CDR1 SGHDT, CDR2 YYEEEE. This CDR3 region has 14 residues.